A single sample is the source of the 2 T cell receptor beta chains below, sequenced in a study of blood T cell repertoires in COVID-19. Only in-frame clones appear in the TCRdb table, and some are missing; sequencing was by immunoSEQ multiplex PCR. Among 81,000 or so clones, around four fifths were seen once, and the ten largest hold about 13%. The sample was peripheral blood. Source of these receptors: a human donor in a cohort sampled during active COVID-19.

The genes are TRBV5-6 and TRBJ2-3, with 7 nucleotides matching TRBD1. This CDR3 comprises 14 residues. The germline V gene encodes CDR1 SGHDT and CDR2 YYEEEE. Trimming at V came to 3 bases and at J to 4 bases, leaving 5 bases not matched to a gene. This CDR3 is CASSWTGGADTQYF. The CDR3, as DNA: TGTGCCAGCAGCTGGACAGGAGGTGCAGATACGCAGTATTTT. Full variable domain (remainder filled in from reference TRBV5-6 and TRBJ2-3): DAGVTQSPTHLIKTRGQQVTLRCSPKSGHDTVSWYQQALGQGPQFIFQYYEEEERQRGNFPDRFSGHQFPNYSSELNVNALLLGDSALYLCASSWTGGADTQYFGPGTRLTVL.

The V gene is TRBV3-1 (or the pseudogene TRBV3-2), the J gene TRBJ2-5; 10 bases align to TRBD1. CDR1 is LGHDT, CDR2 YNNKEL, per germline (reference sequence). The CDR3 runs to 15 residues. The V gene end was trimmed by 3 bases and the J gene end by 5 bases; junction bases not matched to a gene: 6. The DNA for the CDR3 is TGTGCCAGCAGCCACTCGGGACAGGGGTGGGAGACCCAGTACTTC. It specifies CASSHSGQGWETQYF.